This T cell receptor (beta chain) was retrieved from a study of blood T cell repertoires in COVID-19. Study background: Both acute and convalescent COVID-19 samples were obtained from the United States, Italy and Spain.

Authors' data handling: Scientists estimated how many nucleated cells there were by amplifying reference gene primers. Measured with immunoSEQ multiplex PCR; TCRdb has only the in-frame clones, and not every one. From that table come the V and J calls and clone size; the DNA was used to work out D and trimming. This table holds around 180,000 clones, 88% found once. Sequencing was carried out using peripheral blood. This TCR came from a man in his sixties with acute or convalescent COVID-19.

The CDR3 DNA reads TGTGCCAGCAGCTTCCAGGAATACGAGCAGTACTTC. This encodes CASSFQEYEQYF. This rearrangement joins TRBV5-6 to TRBJ2-7; D not resolved. V lost 2 bases, J lost 4 bases, and 7 bases lay in between. This CDR3 comprises 12 residues. Germline V gives CDR1 SGHDT, CDR2 YYEEEE.